This T cell receptor beta chain was profiled in a study of cytotoxic CD8 clonotypes in ibrutinib-treated CLL. Overall study results and limits: Whereas clonality rose at ibrutinib response, it declined toward baseline at progression.

The data were produced by immunoSEQ multiplex PCR, yet TCRdb's version contains in-frame clones alone and is incomplete. Among approximately 45,000 clones, 60% to 70% were seen once, and the ten largest hold about 22%. This clone showed up just once. Its antigen is unidentified. With 7 bases removed from V and 7 bases from J, the gap between germline ends came to 16 bases. CDR1 is LNHDA and CDR2 is SQIVND in the germline V gene (reference sequence). The CDR3 spans 13 residues. This specimen consisted of PBMCs, obtained after 24 months of ibrutinib treatment. The source is a human donor with chronic lymphocytic leukemia. This chain connects TRBV19 to TRBJ1-2; possible D gene TRBD1, 6 bases. CDR3 sequence (DNA): TGTGCCAGTACCACCCGGACAGTGGGTGGCTACACCTTC. Translated, it gives CASTTRTVGGYTF.